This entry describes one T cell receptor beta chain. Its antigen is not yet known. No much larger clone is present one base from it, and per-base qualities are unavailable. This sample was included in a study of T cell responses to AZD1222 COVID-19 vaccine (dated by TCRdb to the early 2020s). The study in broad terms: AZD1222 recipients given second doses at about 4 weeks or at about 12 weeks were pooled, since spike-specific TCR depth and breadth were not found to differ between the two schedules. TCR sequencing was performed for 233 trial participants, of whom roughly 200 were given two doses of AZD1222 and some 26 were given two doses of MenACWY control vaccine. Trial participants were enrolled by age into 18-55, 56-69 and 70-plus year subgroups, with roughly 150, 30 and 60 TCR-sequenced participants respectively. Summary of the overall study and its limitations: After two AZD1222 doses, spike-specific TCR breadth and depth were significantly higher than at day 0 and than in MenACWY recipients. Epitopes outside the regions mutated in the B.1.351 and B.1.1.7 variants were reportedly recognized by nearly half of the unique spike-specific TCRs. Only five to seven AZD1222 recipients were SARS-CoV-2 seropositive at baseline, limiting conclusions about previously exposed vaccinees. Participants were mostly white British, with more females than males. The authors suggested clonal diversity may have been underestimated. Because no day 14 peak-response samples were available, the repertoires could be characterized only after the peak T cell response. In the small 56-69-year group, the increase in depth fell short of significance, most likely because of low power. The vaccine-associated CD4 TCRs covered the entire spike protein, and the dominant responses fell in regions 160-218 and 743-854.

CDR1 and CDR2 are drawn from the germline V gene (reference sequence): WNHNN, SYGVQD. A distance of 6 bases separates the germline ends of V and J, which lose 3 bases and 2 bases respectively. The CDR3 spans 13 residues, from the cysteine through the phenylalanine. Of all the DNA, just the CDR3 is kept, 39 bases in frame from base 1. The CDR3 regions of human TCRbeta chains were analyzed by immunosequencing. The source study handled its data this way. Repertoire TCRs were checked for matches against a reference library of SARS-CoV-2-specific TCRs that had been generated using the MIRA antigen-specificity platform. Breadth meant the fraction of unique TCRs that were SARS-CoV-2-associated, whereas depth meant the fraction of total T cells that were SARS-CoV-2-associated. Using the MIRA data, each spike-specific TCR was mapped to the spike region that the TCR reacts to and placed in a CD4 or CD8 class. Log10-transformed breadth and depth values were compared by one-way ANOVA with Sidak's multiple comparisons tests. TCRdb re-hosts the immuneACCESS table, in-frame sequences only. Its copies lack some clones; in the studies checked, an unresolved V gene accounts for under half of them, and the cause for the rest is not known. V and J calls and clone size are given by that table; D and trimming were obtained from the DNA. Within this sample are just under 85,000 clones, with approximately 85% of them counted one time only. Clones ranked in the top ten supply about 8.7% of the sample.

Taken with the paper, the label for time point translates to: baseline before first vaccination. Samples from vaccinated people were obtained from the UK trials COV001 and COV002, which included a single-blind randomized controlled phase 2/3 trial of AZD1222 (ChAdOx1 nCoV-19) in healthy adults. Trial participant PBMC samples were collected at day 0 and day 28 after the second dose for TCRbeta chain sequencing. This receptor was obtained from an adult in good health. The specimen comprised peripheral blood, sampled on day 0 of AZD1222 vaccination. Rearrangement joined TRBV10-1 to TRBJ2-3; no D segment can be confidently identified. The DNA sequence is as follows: TGCGCCAGCAGTGACCCTGTCACAGATACGCAGTATTTT. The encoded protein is CASSDPVTDTQYF.